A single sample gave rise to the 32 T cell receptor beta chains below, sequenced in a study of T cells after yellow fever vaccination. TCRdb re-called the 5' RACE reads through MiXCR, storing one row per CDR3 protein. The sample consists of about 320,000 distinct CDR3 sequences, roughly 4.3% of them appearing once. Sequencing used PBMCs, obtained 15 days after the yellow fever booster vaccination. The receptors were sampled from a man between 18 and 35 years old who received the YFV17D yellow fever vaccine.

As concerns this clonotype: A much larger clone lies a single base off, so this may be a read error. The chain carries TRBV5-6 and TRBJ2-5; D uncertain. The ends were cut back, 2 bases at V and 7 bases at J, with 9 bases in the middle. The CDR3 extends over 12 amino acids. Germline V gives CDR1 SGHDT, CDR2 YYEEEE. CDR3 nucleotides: TGTGCCAGCAGCTTAGTCCTTGGGACCCAGTACTTC. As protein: CASSLVLGTQYF.

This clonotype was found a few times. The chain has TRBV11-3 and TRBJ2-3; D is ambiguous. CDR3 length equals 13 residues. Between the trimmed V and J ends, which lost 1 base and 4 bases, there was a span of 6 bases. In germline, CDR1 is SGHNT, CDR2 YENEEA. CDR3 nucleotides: TGTGCCAGCAGCTTAGGAGCCTCAGATACGCAGTATTTT. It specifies CASSLGASDTQYF.

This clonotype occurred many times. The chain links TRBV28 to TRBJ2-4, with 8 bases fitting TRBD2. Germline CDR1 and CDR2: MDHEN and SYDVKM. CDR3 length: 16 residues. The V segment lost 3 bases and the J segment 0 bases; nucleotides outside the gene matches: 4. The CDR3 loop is CASSLSLAGAKNIQYF. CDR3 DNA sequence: TGTGCCAGCAGTTTGAGCCTAGCGGGAGCCAAAAACATTCAGTACTTC.

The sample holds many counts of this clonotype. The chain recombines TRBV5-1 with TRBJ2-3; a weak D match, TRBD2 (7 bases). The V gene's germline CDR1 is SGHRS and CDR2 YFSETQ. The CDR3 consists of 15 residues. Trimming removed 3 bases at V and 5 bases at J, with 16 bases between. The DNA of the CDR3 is TGCGCCAGCAGCTCGACGGGGGGCCAGGGAGATACGCAGTATTTT. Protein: CASSSTGGQGDTQYF.

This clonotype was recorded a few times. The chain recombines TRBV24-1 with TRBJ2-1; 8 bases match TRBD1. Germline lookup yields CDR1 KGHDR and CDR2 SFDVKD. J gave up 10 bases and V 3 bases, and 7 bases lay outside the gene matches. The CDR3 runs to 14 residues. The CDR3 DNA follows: TGTGCCACCAGTGATAACGGACAGGGAGGAGAGCAGTTCTTC. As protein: CATSDNGQGGEQFF.

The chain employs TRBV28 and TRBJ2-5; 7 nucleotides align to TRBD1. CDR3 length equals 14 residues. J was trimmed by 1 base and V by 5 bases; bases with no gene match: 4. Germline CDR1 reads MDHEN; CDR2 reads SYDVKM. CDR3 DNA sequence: TGTGCCAGCAGTCCGGGACAGTCCCAAGAGACCCAGTACTTC. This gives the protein CASSPGQSQETQYF.

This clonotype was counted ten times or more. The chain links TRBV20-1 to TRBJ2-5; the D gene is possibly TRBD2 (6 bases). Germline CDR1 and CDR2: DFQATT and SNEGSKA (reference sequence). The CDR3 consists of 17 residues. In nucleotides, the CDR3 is TGCGGACTAAAGGAGCCGCAGGGTGGGATAGGGCTAGCGACCCAGTACTTC. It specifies CGLKEPQGGIGLATQYF.

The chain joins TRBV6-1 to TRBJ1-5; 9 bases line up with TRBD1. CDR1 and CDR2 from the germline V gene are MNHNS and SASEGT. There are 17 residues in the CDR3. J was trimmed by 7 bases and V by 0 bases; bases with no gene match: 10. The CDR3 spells CASSEARLQGARQPQHF. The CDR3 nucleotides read TGTGCCAGCAGTGAAGCCCGACTACAGGGGGCTCGGCAGCCCCAGCATTTT.

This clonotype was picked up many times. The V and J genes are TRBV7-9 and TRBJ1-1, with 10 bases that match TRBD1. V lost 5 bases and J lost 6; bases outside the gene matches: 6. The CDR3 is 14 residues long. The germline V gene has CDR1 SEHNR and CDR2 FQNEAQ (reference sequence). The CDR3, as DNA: TGTGCCAGCAGCGAACTGACAGGGGGCGCTGAAGCTTTCTTT. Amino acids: CASSELTGGAEAFF.

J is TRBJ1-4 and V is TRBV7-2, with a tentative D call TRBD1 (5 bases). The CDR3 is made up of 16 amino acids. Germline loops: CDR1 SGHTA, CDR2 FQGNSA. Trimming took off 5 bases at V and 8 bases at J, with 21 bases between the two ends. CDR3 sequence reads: CASSPRVGGAGEKLFF. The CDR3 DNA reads TGTGCCAGCAGCCCACGGGTGGGTGGTGCAGGGGAAAAACTGTTTTTT. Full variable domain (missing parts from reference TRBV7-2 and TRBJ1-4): GAGVSQSPSNKVTEKGKDVELRCDPISGHTALYWYRQSLGQGLEFLIYFQGNSAPDKSGLPSDRFSAERTGGSVSTLTIQRTQQEDSAVYLCASSPRVGGAGEKLFFGSGTQLSVL.

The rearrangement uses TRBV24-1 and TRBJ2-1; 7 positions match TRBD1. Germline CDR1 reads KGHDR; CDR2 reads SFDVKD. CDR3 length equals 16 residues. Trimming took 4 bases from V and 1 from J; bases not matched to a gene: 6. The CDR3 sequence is CATSDWDRKSYNEQFF. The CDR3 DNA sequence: TGTGCCACCAGTGACTGGGACAGAAAATCCTACAATGAGCAGTTCTTC.

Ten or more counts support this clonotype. The CDR3 sequence is CASSGTGRVYEQFF. DNA of the CDR3: TGTGCCAGTTCCGGGACAGGGAGGGTTTATGAGCAGTTCTTC. The V and J genes are TRBV6-1 and TRBJ2-1; 9 bases are a match to TRBD1. V was pared by 9 bases and J by 8 bases, with 11 bases of the junction left unmatched. The CDR3 is made up of 14 amino acids. Germline-derived CDR1 and CDR2 are MNHNS and SASEGT.

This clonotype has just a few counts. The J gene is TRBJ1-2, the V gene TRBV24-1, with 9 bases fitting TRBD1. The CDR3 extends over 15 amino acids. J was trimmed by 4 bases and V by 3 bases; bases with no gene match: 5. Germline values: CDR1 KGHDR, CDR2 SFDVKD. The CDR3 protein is CATSDGGTGSYGYTF. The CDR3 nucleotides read TGTGCCACCAGTGATGGGGGGACAGGGAGCTATGGCTACACCTTC.

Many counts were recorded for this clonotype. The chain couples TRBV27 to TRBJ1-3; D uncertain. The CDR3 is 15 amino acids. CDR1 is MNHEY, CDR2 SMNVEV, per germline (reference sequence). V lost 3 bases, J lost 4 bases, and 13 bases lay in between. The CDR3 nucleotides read TGTGCCAGCAGTTTTGGGCCCCAGACAGGAAACACCATATATTTT. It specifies CASSFGPQTGNTIYF.

The CDR3 is CSAPSPPERGGQETQYF. The CDR3 DNA reads TGCAGTGCGCCTAGTCCGCCTGAGCGGGGGGGGCAAGAGACCCAGTACTTC. The chain links TRBV20-1 to TRBJ2-5; TRBD2 aligns across 10 bases. The CDR3 runs 17 residues. The junction had 15 bases not matched to a gene; V was cut back by 6 bases and J by 2 bases. Germline-derived CDR1 and CDR2 are DFQATT and SNEGSKA (reference sequence).

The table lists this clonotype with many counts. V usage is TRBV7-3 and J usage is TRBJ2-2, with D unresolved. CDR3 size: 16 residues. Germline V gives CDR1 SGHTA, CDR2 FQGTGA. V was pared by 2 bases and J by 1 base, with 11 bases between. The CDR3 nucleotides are TGTGCCAGCAGCTTATTCGCCGTTAAGAACACCGGGGAGCTGTTTTTT. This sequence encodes CASSLFAVKNTGELFF. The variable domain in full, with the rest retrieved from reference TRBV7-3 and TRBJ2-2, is GAGVSQTPSNKVTEKGKYVELRCDPISGHTALYWYRQSLGQGPEFLIYFQGTGAADDSGLPNDRFFAVRPEGSVSTLKIQRTERGDSAVYLCASSLFAVKNTGELFFGEGSRLTVL.

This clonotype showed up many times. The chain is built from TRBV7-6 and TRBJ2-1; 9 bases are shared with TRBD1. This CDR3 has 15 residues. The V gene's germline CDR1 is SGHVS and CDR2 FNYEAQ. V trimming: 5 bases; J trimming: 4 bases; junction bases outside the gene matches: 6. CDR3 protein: CASSPGQGGYNEQFF. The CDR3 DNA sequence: TGTGCCAGCAGCCCGGGACAGGGAGGGTACAATGAGCAGTTCTTC.

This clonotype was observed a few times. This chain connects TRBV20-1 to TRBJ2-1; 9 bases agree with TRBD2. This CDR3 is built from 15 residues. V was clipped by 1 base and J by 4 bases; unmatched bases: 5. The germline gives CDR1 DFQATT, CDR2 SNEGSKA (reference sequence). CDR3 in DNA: TGCAGTGCTAGAGTGGTAGCGGGGGTATACAATGAGCAGTTCTTC. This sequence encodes CSARVVAGVYNEQFF.

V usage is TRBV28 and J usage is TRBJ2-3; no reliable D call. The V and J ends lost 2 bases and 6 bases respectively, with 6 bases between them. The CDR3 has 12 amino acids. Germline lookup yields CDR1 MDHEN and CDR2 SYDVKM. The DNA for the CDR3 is TGTGCCAGCAGTTTACGGTTCGATACGCAGTATTTT. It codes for CASSLRFDTQYF. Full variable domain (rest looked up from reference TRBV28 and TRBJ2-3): DVKVTQSSRYLVKRTGEKVFLECVQDMDHENMFWYRQDPGLGLRLIYFSYDVKMKEKGDIPEGYSVSREKKERFSLILESASTNQTSMYLCASSLRFDTQYFGPGTRLTVL.

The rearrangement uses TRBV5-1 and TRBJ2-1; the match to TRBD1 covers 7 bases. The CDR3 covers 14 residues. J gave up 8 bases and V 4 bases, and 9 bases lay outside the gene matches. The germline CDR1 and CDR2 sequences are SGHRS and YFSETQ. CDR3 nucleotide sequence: TGCGCCAGCAGCCTAAGACAGGGTGGCGATGAGCAGTTCTTC. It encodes CASSLRQGGDEQFF.

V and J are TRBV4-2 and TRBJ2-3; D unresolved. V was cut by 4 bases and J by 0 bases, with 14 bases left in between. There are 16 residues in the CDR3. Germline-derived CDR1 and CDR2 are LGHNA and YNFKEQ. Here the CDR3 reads CASSPEPSSSTDTQYF. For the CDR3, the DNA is TGTGCCAGCAGCCCCGAACCCAGTTCTAGCACAGATACGCAGTATTTT.

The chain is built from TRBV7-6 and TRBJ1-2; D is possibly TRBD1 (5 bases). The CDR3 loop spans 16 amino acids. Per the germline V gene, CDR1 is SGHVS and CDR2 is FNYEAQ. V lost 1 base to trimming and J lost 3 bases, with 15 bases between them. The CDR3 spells CASSLEVLGPYYGYTF. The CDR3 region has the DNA TGTGCCAGCAGCTTAGAGGTCCTGGGGCCTTACTATGGCTACACCTTC.

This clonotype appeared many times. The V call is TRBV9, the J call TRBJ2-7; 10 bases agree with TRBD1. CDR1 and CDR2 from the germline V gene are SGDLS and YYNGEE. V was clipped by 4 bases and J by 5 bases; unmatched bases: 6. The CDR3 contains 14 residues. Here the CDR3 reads CASSTGQGEDEQYF. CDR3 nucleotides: TGTGCCAGCAGCACAGGACAGGGGGAAGACGAGCAGTACTTC.

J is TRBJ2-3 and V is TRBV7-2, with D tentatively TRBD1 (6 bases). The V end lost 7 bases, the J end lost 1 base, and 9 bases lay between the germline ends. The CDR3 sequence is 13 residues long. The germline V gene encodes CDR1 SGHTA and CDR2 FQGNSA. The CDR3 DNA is TGTGCCAGCAACCGACAGGGCACAGATACGCAGTATTTT. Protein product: CASNRQGTDTQYF.

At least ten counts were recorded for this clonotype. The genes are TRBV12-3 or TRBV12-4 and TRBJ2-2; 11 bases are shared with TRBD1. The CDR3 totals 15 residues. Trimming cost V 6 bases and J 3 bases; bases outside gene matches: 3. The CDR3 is CASSGDRGDTGELFF. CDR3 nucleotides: TGTGCCAGCAGCGGGGACAGGGGGGACACCGGGGAGCTGTTTTTT.

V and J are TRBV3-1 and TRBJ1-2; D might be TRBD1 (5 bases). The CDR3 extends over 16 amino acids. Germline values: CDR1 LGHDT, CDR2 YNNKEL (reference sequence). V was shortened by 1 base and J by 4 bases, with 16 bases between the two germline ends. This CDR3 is CASSQARDGDTYGYTF. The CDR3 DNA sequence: TGTGCCAGCAGCCAAGCTCGGGACGGAGATACCTATGGCTACACCTTC.

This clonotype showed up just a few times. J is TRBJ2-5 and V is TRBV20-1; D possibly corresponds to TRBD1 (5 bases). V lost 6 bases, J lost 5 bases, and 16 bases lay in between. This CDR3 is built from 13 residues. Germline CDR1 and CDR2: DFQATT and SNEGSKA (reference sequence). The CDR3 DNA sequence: TGCAGTGCCTTCCAGGGTTTTAGGGAGACCCAGTACTTC. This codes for CSAFQGFRETQYF.

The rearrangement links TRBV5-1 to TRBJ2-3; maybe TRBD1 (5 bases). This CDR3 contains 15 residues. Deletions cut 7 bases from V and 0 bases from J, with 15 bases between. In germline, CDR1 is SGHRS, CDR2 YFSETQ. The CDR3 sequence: CASQGAFASTDTQYF. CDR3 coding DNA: TGCGCCAGCCAAGGGGCGTTCGCTAGCACAGATACGCAGTATTTT.

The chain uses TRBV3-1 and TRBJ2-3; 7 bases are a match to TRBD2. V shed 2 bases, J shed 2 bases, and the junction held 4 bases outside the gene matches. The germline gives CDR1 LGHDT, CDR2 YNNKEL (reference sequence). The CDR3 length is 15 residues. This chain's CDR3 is CASSQTSVITDTQYF. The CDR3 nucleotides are TGTGCCAGCAGCCAAACTAGCGTAATCACAGATACGCAGTATTTT.

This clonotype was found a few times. The CDR3 sequence: CASSTGQDRGNTIYF. Written as DNA, the CDR3 is TGCGCCAGCAGCACAGGACAGGATCGTGGAAACACCATATATTTT. V and J are TRBV5-1 and TRBJ1-3; the match to TRBD1 covers 7 bases. The CDR3 covers 15 residues. The V and J ends lost 4 bases and 3 bases, in that order; junction bases with no gene match: 7. Germline V lookup: CDR1 SGHRS, CDR2 YFSETQ.

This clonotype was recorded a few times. CDR3 nucleotides: TGCGCCAGCAGCTTGGGAATGTACGGGTCGGGGAATTCACCCCTCCACTTT. Translated: CASSLGMYGSGNSPLHF. The chain joins TRBV5-1 to TRBJ1-6; unclear D gene. This CDR3 contains 17 residues. Trimming shortened V by 0 bases and J by 7 bases, and 17 bases separated the two germline ends. The germline V gene has CDR1 SGHRS and CDR2 YFSETQ.

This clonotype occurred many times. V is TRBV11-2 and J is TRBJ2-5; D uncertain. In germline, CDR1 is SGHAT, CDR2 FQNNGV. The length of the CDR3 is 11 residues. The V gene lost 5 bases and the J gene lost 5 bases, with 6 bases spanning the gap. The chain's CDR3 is CASSRLETQYF. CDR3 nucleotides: TGTGCCAGCAGCCGTTTGGAGACCCAGTACTTC.